This T cell receptor (beta chain) was sequenced in a study of T cell responses to AZD1222 COVID-19 vaccine (dated by TCRdb to about 2021). Background for the entire study: AZD1222 recipients whose second dose came at about 4 weeks and those whose second dose came at about 12 weeks were combined into one group, since spike-specific TCR depth and breadth did not differ between the two schedules. A total of over 230 trial participants underwent TCR sequencing, of whom 207 received two doses of AZD1222 and about 25 received two doses of the MenACWY control vaccine. Enrollment into the trials was organized by age into subgroups of 18-55, 56-69 and 70-plus years, and those subgroups contained approximately 160, 26 and 62 TCR-sequenced participants, respectively.

As concerns this clone: The target of this receptor is not known. Per-base qualities were not stored, and no clone one base away is much larger.

The paper's findings and limits, for the study overall: Because no day 14 peak-response samples were available, the repertoires could be characterized only after the peak T cell response. The whole spike protein was spanned by vaccine-associated CD4 TCRs, and dominant responses were seen in regions 160-218 and 743-854. In the small 56-69-year group, the increase in depth fell short of significance, most likely because of low power. Conclusions about previously exposed vaccinees are limited, since just six AZD1222 recipients were seropositive for SARS-CoV-2 at baseline. Epitopes outside the regions mutated in the B.1.351 and B.1.1.7 variants were reportedly recognized by nearly half of the unique spike-specific TCRs. After two AZD1222 doses, both the breadth and the depth of spike-specific TCRs were significantly higher than at day 0 and than in MenACWY recipients. Most participants were white British and females outnumbered males, and the authors suggested that clonal diversity may have been underestimated.

The meaning of the sample's time point label: baseline before first vaccination. Vaccinee samples came from UK trials COV001 and COV002, including a single-blind randomized controlled phase 2/3 trial of AZD1222 (ChAdOx1 nCoV-19) in healthy adults. For TCRbeta chain sequencing, PBMC samples from trial participants were taken at day 0 and at day 28 after the second dose. The CDR3 regions of human TCRbeta chains were analyzed by immunosequencing. For the original study's pipeline: TCRs in the repertoires were compared against a reference library of SARS-CoV-2-specific TCRs that had been generated with the MIRA antigen-specificity platform. Breadth was defined as the fraction of unique TCRs that were SARS-CoV-2-associated, and depth was defined as the fraction of total T cells that were SARS-CoV-2-associated. Using the MIRA data, each spike-specific TCR was assigned both to the spike region to which the TCR was reactive and to a CD4 or CD8 class. Log10-transformed breadth and depth values were compared by one-way ANOVA with Sidak's multiple comparisons tests. Held by TCRdb, this immuneACCESS table contains in-frame sequences only and omits some clones. Under half of the omission traces to an unresolved V gene where checked; the cause of the rest is unknown. V and J calls and clone size are those listed in that table; D and trimming were worked out from the DNA. The sample yields some 130,000 clones; 93% were counted once. About 5% of the sample is held by the ten biggest clonotypes.

Sequencing was performed on peripheral blood, taken on day 0 of AZD1222 vaccination. The TCR sequence derives from an adult in good health.

Here the CDR3 is given as CASSRSASADTQYF. The DNA reads TGCGCCAGCAGCCGGTCGGCATCGGCAGATACGCAGTATTTT. This receptor chain uses TRBV4-1 and TRBJ2-3, with the D gene too uncertain to name. V gives up 4 bases and J gives up 4 bases, and the segment between their germline ends measures 12 bases. Including cysteine and phenylalanine, the CDR3 has 14 amino acids. Only CDR3 DNA remains: 42 bases, in frame from the first base. From a lookup of the germline V gene, CDR1 and CDR2 are MGHRA and YSYEKL.